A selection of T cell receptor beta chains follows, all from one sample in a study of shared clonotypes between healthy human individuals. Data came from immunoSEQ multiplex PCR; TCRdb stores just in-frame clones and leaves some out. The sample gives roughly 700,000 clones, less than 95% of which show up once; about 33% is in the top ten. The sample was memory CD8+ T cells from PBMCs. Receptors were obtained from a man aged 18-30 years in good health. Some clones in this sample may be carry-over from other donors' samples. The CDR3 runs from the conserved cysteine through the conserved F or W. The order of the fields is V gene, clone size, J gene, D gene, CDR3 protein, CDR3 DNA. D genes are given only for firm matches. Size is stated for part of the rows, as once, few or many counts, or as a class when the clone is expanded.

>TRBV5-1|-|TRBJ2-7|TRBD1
CASSSDRGIHEQYF
TGCGCCAGCAGCTCGGACAGGGGGATTCACGAGCAGTACTTC
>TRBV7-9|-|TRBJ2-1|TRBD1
CASSPRTGDGQDNEQFF
TGTGCCAGCAGCCCAAGGACAGGGGACGGTCAGGACAATGAGCAGTTCTTC
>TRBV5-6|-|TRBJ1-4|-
CASSYRELTNEKLFF
TGTGCCAGCAGCTACCGGGAGCTCACTAATGAAAAACTGTTTTTT
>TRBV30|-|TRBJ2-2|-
CAWILRTGELFF
TGTGCCTGGATATTGCGCACCGGGGAGCTGTTTTTT
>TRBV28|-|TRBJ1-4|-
CASSPVRGSEKLFF
TGTGCCAGCAGTCCCGTAAGGGGGAGTGAAAAACTGTTTTTT
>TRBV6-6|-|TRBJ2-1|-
CASTYQGDEQFF
TGTGCCAGCACCTACCAGGGAGATGAGCAGTTCTTC
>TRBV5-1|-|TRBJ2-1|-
CASSLPGPSYNEQFF
TGCGCCAGCAGCTTGCCGGGACCCTCCTACAATGAGCAGTTCTTC
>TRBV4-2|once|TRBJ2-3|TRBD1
CASSQVQGSTDTQYF
TGTGCCAGCAGCCAAGTACAGGGGAGCACAGATACGCAGTATTTT
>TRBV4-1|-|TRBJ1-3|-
CASSGLRDSDSGNTIYF
TGCGCCAGCAGCGGACTCCGGGACTCGGACTCTGGAAACACCATATATTTT
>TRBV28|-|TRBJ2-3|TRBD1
CASSPTLGAGGRDTQYF
TGTGCCAGCAGCCCAACTTTAGGGGCAGGGGGAAGGGATACGCAGTATTTT
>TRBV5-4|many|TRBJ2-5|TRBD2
CASSLVGAGLAGQETQYF
TGTGCCAGCAGCTTGGTTGGTGCGGGACTAGCGGGACAAGAGACCCAGTACTTC
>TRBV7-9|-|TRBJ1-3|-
CASSGQVGNTIYF
TGTGCCAGCAGCGGGCAGGTCGGAAACACCATATATTTT
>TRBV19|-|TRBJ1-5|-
CASSQRDGNQPQHF
TGTGCCAGTAGTCAACGGGACGGCAATCAGCCCCAGCATTTT
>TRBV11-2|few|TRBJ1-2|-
CASGRDYGYTF
TGTGCCAGCGGGCGAGACTATGGCTACACCTTC
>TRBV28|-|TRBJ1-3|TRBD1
CASSPARGRNTIYF
TGTGCCAGCAGTCCTGCCAGGGGGAGAAACACCATATATTTT
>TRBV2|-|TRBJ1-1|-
CASKTALNTEAFF
TGTGCCAGCAAGACGGCGTTGAACACTGAAGCTTTCTTT
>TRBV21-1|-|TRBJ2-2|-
CASSKLKGQGAGGELFF
TGTGCCAGCAGCAAACTAAAGGGACAGGGGGCGGGCGGGGAGCTGTTTTTT
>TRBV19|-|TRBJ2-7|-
CASSIATSYEQYF
TGTGCCAGTAGTATAGCTACTTCCTACGAGCAGTACTTC
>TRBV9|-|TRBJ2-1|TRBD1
CASSGRDRGGNEQFF
TGTGCCAGCAGCGGCCGGGACAGGGGCGGCAATGAGCAGTTCTTC
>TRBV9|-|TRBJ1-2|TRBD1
CASSTSPGTGVGGYTF
TGTGCCAGCAGCACGAGCCCGGGGACAGGAGTAGGTGGCTACACCTTC
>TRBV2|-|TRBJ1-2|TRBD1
CASSELLAGGTLYGYTF
TGTGCCAGCAGTGAATTGTTGGCAGGGGGCACACTCTATGGCTACACCTTC
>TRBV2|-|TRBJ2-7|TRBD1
CASSELRTGSDYEQYF
TGTGCCAGCAGTGAATTGCGGACAGGGAGCGACTACGAGCAGTACTTC
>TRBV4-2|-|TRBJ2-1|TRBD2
CASSQGGGRAALFDNEQFF
TGTGCCAGCAGCCAAGGGGGCGGGAGGGCCGCGCTTTTTGACAATGAGCAGTTCTTC
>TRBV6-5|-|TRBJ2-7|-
CASSSGRGYEQYF
TGTGCCAGCAGTTCAGGCAGGGGCTACGAGCAGTACTTC
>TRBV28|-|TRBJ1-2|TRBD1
CATWTGGSGYGYTF
TGTGCCACGTGGACAGGGGGATCTGGGTATGGCTACACCTTC
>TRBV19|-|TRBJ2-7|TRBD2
CASSISPSGSEQYF
TGTGCCAGTAGTATTTCCCCTAGCGGGAGCGAGCAGTACTTC
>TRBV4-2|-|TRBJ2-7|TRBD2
CASSPLQRDLSYEQYF
TGTGCCAGCAGCCCCCTCCAGCGGGACCTCTCCTACGAGCAGTACTTC
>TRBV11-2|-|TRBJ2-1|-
CASSLVWGYQVSYNEQFF
TGTGCCAGCAGCTTAGTTTGGGGTTATCAAGTTTCCTACAATGAGCAGTTCTTC
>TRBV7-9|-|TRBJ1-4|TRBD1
CASSLAQGAGSEKLFF
TGTGCCAGCAGCTTAGCCCAGGGGGCAGGGAGTGAAAAACTGTTTTTT
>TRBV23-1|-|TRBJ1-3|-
CASSQAMEDEAPGNTIYF
TGCGCCAGCAGTCAAGCAATGGAGGACGAGGCGCCTGGAAACACCATATATTTT
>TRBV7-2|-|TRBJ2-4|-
CASSRQITRMENIQYF
TGTGCCAGCAGCCGTCAGATTACTAGGATGGAAAACATTCAGTACTTC
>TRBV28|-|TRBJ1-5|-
CASSHPGSYSNQPQHF
TGTGCCAGCAGTCATCCCGGGAGCTATAGCAATCAGCCCCAGCATTTT
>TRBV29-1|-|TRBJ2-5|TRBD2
CSVSRTSGMETQYF
TGCAGCGTTTCTAGGACTAGCGGGATGGAGACCCAGTACTTC
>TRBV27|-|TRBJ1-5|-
CASSYQGPNQPQHF
TGTGCCAGCAGTTACCAGGGTCCCAATCAGCCCCAGCATTTT
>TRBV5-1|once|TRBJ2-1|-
CASSFGYNEQFF
TGCGCCAGCAGCTTTGGCTACAATGAGCAGTTCTTC
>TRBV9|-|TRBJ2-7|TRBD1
CASSVGGTGPYEQYF
TGTGCCAGCAGCGTAGGCGGGACAGGGCCCTACGAGCAGTACTTC
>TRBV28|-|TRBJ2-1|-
CASSPAGDSLNEQFF
TGTGCCAGCAGCCCTGCCGGAGACTCCTTAAATGAGCAGTTCTTC
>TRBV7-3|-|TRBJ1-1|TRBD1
CASSPTTLQGGYTEAFF
TGTGCCAGCAGCCCGACGACTCTACAGGGGGGTTACACTGAAGCTTTCTTT